Listed below are T cell receptor beta chains from one sample, sequenced in a study of cytomegalovirus exposure and HLA in healthy donors. Generated by immunoSEQ multiplex PCR, the TCRdb table keeps only in-frame clones and is missing some. The table lists around 140,000 clones. Sample: PBMCs. Receptor source: a woman between 40 and 55 years old in good health and CMV-seropositive. The CDR3 runs from the conserved cysteine through the conserved F or W. Each record gives: J gene, V gene, D gene, CDR3 DNA, CDR3 protein. The D gene is left open where the match is weak.

J: TRBJ2-7
V: TRBV5-1
D: TRBD1
DNA: TGCGCCAGCAGCTTGGCGCCGGGACAGGGGACCTACGAGCAGTACTTC
CDR3: CASSLAPGQGTYEQYF

J: TRBJ1-2
V: TRBV25-1
D: NA
DNA: TGTGCCAGCAGGACTGCTATAGCTAACTATGGCTACACCTTC
CDR3: CASRTAIANYGYTF

J: TRBJ1-5
V: TRBV28
D: NA
DNA: TGTGCCAGCAGCCTATTGGGGGGAAATCAGCCCCAGCATTTT
CDR3: CASSLLGGNQPQHF

J: TRBJ2-2
V: TRBV7-6
D: NA
DNA: TGTGCCAGCAGCTTAGGGCGGGGCACCGGGGAGCTGTTTTTT
CDR3: CASSLGRGTGELFF

J: TRBJ2-3
V: TRBV28
D: NA
DNA: TGTGCCAGCAGTCGACAGACAGATACGCAGTATTTT
CDR3: CASSRQTDTQYF

J: TRBJ2-7
V: TRBV13
D: TRBD2
DNA: TGTGCCAGCAGCTTTTCCGGGACTACCTACGAGCAGTACTTC
CDR3: CASSFSGTTYEQYF

J: TRBJ2-7
V: TRBV27
D: NA
DNA: TGTGCCAGCAGTTCCTGGGCCCGTTGGGAGCAGTACTTC
CDR3: CASSSWARWEQYF

J: TRBJ2-1
V: TRBV6-1
D: NA
DNA: TGTGCCAGCGGAGAGGCCCCCTACAATGAGCAGTTCTTC
CDR3: CASGEAPYNEQFF

J: TRBJ2-7
V: TRBV5-4
D: NA
DNA: TGTGCCAGCAGCTTGGCCGGGGACTTCTACGAGCAGTACTTC
CDR3: CASSLAGDFYEQYF

J: TRBJ2-7
V: TRBV7-9
D: NA
DNA: TGTGCCAGCAGCTACCGGGAAGGCTACGAGCAGTACTTC
CDR3: CASSYREGYEQYF

J: TRBJ2-2
V: TRBV27
D: TRBD1
DNA: TGTGCCAGCAGTTTGGGACAGGGAGAGAACACCGGGGAGCTGTTTTTT
CDR3: CASSLGQGENTGELFF

J: TRBJ1-2
V: TRBV2
D: NA
DNA: TGTGCCAGCAGTGAGACCCAGGAGGGCTATGGCTACACCTTC
CDR3: CASSETQEGYGYTF

J: TRBJ1-2
V: TRBV28
D: TRBD1
DNA: TGTGTCAGCAGTACAGTGTCTCCTGGACAGGGAAGGGGCTACACCTTC
CDR3: CVSSTVSPGQGRGYTF

J: TRBJ1-4
V: TRBV29-1
D: NA
DNA: TGCAGCGTTGAAGGTGCAGTTCTAGGTGGAAAACTGTTTTTT
CDR3: CSVEGAVLGGKLFF

J: TRBJ1-2
V: TRBV6-1
D: NA
DNA: TGTGCCAGCAGTGAAGCGACCCACTGGAGGTATGGCTACACCTTC
CDR3: CASSEATHWRYGYTF

J: TRBJ1-1
V: TRBV6-1
D: TRBD1
DNA: TGTGCCAGCAGTGAAGGAATCCCCGGACAGGCGGAAGCTTTCTTT
CDR3: CASSEGIPGQAEAFF

J: TRBJ1-1
V: TRBV7-2
D: TRBD1
DNA: TGTGCCAGCAGCTTACGGGACAGGGTTCGAATGAACACTGAAGCTTTCTTT
CDR3: CASSLRDRVRMNTEAFF

J: TRBJ2-2
V: TRBV28
D: TRBD2
DNA: TGTGCCAGCAGTTTAGCGCGGGAGGTAGGAAACACCGGGGAGCTGTTTTTT
CDR3: CASSLAREVGNTGELFF

J: TRBJ2-5
V: TRBV5-6
D: NA
DNA: TGTGCCAGCAACTCCAGGGTACAAGAGACCCAGTACTTC
CDR3: CASNSRVQETQYF

J: TRBJ2-5
V: TRBV5-1
D: NA
DNA: TGCGCCAGCAGCTTCAGGGAACAAGAGACCCAGTACTTC
CDR3: CASSFREQETQYF

J: TRBJ2-1
V: TRBV18
D: TRBD1
DNA: TGTGCCAGCTCACCGCGGACAGGGCTCGAGGGTGAGCAGTTCTTC
CDR3: CASSPRTGLEGEQFF

J: TRBJ2-3
V: TRBV19
D: TRBD2
DNA: TGTGCCAGTAGTATCCTAACTAGCGTGGGAGATACGCAGTATTTT
CDR3: CASSILTSVGDTQYF

J: TRBJ2-7
V: TRBV27
D: TRBD1
DNA: TGTGCCAGCAGTTCCCCGCGACAGGGCCTCTCCTACGAGCAGTACTTC
CDR3: CASSSPRQGLSYEQYF

J: TRBJ1-5
V: TRBV28
D: NA
DNA: TGTGCCAGCAGTTTGGGCAGGGGCCGGCGGGGCAATCAGCCCCAGCATTTT
CDR3: CASSLGRGRRGNQPQHF

J: TRBJ1-4
V: TRBV19
D: NA
DNA: TGTGCCAGTAAATTACGGACAGTTAATGAAAAACTGTTTTTT
CDR3: CASKLRTVNEKLFF

J: TRBJ2-3
V: TRBV27
D: TRBD2
DNA: TGTGCCAGCAGTGGGGGACTAGCCACAGATACGCAGTATTTT
CDR3: CASSGGLATDTQYF

J: TRBJ2-4
V: TRBV28
D: NA
DNA: TGTGCCAGCAGCCTATTCGTACAGGGAGTGGGCAAAAACATTCAGTACTTC
CDR3: CASSLFVQGVGKNIQYF

J: TRBJ2-1
V: TRBV30
D: NA
DNA: TGTGCCTGGAGTGTTTTCGCTACCAGGAATGAGCAGTTCTTC
CDR3: CAWSVFATRNEQFF

J: TRBJ2-1
V: TRBV5-1
D: TRBD2
DNA: TGCGCCAGCGCTTCAAAGACTAGCGCGTACAATGAGCAGTTCTTC
CDR3: CASASKTSAYNEQFF

J: TRBJ2-2
V: TRBV7-3
D: TRBD2
DNA: TGTGCCAGCAGCTTAACGGGGAGGGGAGTGTTGGGCACCGGGGAGCTGTTTTTT
CDR3: CASSLTGRGVLGTGELFF

J: TRBJ2-1
V: TRBV13
D: NA
DNA: TGTGCCAGCAGCTTAGGGCGGGGACCCTACAATGAGCAGTTCTTC
CDR3: CASSLGRGPYNEQFF

J: TRBJ2-7
V: TRBV7-2
D: TRBD2
DNA: TGTGCCAGCAGTTTTAGCGGGAGAACGTCCTACGAGCAGTACTTC
CDR3: CASSFSGRTSYEQYF

J: TRBJ2-7
V: TRBV11-3
D: NA
DNA: TGTGCCAGCAGCGCCCGGGACAACTCCTACGAGCAGTACTTC
CDR3: CASSARDNSYEQYF

J: TRBJ2-2
V: TRBV29-1
D: NA
DNA: TGCAGCGTCCGGGGAGGCACCGGGGAGCTGTTTTTT
CDR3: CSVRGGTGELFF

J: TRBJ2-3
V: TRBV7-9
D: NA
DNA: TGTGCCAGCAGCTTACCCGCTAGCGGCACAGATACGCAGTATTTT
CDR3: CASSLPASGTDTQYF